The TCR beta chain under discussion was sequenced for a study of yellow fever vaccine responses in identical twins (dated by TCRdb to the late 2010s). Background on the whole study: In identical twins, the study followed T cell clones that responded to the vaccine with precision. Study-level results and caveats: The T cell response to vaccination in identical twins was reported by the authors to appear partly convergent and partly personalized.

This clonotype was counted only a few times. Its target antigen remains unknown. The record has no base qualities; no much larger clone is one base away. Trimming leaves V shorter by 7 bases and J shorter by 3 bases, with the junction holding 5 bases beyond the gene matches. The germline V gene supplies CDR1 SQVTM and CDR2 ANQGSEA. The cysteine opens and the phenylalanine closes a CDR3 of 12 amino acids. The entry retains the CDR3 DNA only, 36 bases that are in frame from base 1. Library preparation employed RT-PCR. Sequenced on an Illumina HiSeq 2500. Starting from the raw public reads, TCRdb applied fastp trimming at Q25, assembled clones with MiXCR and retained in-frame beta chains. Rows are combined by CDR3 protein, so each entry shows the most common genes and DNA. The sample data list approximately 15,000 distinct CDR3 sequences, and roughly four fifths of these were observed just once. Jointly, the top ten make up around 2% of the sample.

The sample in question was T cells from blood (PBMCs), unsorted or a sorted subset (not recorded which), obtained before or after yellow fever vaccination (not recorded which). The receptor chain draws on TRBV29-1 and TRBJ2-5, with 7 central nucleotides matching TRBD2. This receptor was identified in a woman younger than 30 who received the yellow fever vaccine. Donor details come from another sample of the same person, matched by shared clones. In nucleotide form, the sequence is TGCAGCGGCGGGGGATCCAAAGAGACCCAGTACTTC. Its protein reads: CSGGGSKETQYF.